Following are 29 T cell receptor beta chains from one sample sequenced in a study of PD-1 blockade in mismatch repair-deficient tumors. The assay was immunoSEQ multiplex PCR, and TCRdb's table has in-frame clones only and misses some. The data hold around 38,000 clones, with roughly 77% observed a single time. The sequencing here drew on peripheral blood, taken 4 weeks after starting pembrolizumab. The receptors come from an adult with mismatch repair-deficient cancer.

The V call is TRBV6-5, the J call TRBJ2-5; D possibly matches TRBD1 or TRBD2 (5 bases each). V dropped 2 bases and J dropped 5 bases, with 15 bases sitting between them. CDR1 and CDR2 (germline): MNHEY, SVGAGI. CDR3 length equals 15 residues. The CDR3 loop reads CASSYGTQAAETQYF. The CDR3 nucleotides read TGTGCCAGCAGTTACGGGACGCAGGCGGCGGAGACCCAGTACTTC.

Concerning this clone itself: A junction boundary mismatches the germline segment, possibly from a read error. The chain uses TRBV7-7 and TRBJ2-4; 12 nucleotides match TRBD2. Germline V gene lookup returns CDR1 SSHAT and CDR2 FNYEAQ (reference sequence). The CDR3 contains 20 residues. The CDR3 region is CASSLSSLAGGPSPKNIQYF. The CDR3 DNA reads TGTGCTAGCAGCTTATCCAGCCTAGCGGGAGGGCCAAGTCCCAAAAACATTCAGTACTTC.

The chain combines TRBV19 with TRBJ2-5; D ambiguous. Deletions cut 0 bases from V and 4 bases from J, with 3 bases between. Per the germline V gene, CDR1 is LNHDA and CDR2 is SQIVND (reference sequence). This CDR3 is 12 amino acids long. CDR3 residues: CASSIDRETQYF. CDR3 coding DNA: TGTGCCAGTAGTATAGACCGAGAGACCCAGTACTTC.

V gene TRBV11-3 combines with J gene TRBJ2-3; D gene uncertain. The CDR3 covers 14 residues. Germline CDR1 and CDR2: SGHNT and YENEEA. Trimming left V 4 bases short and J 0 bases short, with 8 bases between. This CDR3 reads CASSSGWSTDTQYF. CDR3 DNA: TGTGCCAGCAGCTCCGGTTGGAGCACAGATACGCAGTATTTT.

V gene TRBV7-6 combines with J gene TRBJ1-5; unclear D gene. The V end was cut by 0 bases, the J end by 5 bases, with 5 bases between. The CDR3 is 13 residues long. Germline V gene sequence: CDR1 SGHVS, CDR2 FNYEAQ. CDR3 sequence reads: CASSLADHQPQHF. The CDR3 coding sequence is TGTGCCAGCAGCTTAGCAGACCATCAGCCCCAGCATTTT.

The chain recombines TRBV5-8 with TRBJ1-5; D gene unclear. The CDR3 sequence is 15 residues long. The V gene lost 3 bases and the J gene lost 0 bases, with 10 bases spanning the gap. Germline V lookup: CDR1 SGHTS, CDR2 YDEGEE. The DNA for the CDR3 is TGTGCCAGCAGCTCCGTACCAGATAGCAATCAGCCCCAGCATTTT. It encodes CASSSVPDSNQPQHF.

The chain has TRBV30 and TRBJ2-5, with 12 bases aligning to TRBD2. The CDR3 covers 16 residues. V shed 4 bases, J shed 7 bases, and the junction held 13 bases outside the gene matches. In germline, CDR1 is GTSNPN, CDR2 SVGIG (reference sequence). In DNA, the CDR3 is TGTGCCTGGAAAGCTAGCGGGAGGGGTACCACCCGGACCCAGTACTTC. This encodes CAWKASGRGTTRTQYF.

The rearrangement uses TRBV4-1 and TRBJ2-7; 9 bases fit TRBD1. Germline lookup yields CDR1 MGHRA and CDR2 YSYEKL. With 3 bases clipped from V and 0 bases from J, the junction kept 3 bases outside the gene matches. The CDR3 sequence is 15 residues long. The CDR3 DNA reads TGCGCCAGCAGCCAGACGGGACAGGGCTCCTACGAGCAGTACTTC. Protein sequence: CASSQTGQGSYEQYF.

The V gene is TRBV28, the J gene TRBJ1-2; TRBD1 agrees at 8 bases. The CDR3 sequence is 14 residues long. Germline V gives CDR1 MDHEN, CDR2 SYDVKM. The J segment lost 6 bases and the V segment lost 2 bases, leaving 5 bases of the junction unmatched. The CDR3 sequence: CASSLGGQVHGYTF. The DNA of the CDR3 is TGTGCCAGCAGTTTAGGGGGACAGGTGCATGGCTACACCTTC.

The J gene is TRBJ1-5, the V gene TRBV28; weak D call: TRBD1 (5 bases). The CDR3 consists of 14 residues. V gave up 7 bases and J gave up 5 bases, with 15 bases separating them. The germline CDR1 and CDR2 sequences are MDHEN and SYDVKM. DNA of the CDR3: TGTGCCAGCATTCCTGGGGGTCCCGATCAGCCCCAGCATTTT. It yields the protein CASIPGGPDQPQHF. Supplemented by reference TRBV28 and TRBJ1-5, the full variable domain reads DVKVTQSSRYLVKRTGEKVFLECVQDMDHENMFWYRQDPGLGLRLIYFSYDVKMKEKGDIPEGYSVSREKKERFSLILESASTNQTSMYLCASIPGGPDQPQHFGDGTRLSIL.

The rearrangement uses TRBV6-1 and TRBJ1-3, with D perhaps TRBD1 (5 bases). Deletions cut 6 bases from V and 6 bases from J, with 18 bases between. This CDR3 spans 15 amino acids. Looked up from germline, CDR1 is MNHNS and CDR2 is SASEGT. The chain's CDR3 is CASRGSGGALNTIYF. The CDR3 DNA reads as TGTGCCAGCAGGGGAAGCGGGGGTGCCTTAAACACCATATATTTT.

The CDR3 spells CASSLFRGETQYF. In nucleotides, the CDR3 is TGCGCCAGCAGCCTCTTCCGCGGAGAGACCCAGTACTTC. The V gene is TRBV4-3, the J gene TRBJ2-5, with D unresolved. The CDR3 is 13 residues long. The V end was cut by 4 bases, the J end by 4 bases, with 10 bases between. The V gene's germline CDR1 is LGHNA and CDR2 YSLEER.

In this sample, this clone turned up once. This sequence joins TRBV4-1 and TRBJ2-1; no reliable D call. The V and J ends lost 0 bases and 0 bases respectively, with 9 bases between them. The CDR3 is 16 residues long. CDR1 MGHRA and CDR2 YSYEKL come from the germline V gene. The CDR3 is CASSQEDLGSYNEQFF. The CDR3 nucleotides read TGCGCCAGCAGCCAAGAGGACCTTGGCTCCTACAATGAGCAGTTCTTC.

The chain's CDR3 is CASHIAGGWSEQFF. DNA of the CDR3: TGTGCCAGCCACATAGCGGGAGGTTGGTCTGAGCAGTTCTTC. This chain connects TRBV6-6 to TRBJ2-1; 10 bases are shared with TRBD2. After removal of 8 bases from V and 9 bases from J, the junction contained 10 bases not matched to a gene. The CDR3 runs to 14 residues. Germline assignment: CDR1 MNHNY and CDR2 SVGAGI (reference sequence).

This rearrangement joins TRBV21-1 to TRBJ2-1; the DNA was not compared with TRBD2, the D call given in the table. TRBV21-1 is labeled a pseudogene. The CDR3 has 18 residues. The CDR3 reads CASSKEGTSGRTNNEQFF. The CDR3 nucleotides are TGTGCCAGCAGCAAAGAGGGGACTAGCGGGAGGACAAACAATGAGCAGTTCTTC.

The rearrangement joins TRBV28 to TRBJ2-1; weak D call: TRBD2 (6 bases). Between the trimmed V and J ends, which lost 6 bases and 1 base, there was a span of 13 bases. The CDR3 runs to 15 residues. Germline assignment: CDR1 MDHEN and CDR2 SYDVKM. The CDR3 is CASRPGTPSYNEQFF. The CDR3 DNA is TGTGCCAGCAGACCCGGGACTCCTTCCTACAATGAGCAGTTCTTC.

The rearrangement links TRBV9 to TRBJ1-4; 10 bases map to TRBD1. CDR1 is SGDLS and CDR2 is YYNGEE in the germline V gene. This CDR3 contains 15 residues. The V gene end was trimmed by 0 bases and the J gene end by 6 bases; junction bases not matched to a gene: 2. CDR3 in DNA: TGTGCCAGCAGCGTAGACGGGACAGGGGATGAAAAACTGTTTTTT. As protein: CASSVDGTGDEKLFF.

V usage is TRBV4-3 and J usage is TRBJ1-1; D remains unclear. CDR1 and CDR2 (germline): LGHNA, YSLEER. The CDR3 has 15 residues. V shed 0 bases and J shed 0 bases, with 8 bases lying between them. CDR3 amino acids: CASSQDPGMNTEAFF. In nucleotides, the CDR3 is TGCGCCAGCAGCCAAGATCCGGGAATGAACACTGAAGCTTTCTTT.

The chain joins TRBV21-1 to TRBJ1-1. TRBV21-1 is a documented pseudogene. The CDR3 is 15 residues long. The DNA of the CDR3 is TGTGCCAGCAGCTTCTGGTTGCCATCGGGAACTGAAGCTTTCTTT. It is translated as CASSFWLPSGTEAFF.

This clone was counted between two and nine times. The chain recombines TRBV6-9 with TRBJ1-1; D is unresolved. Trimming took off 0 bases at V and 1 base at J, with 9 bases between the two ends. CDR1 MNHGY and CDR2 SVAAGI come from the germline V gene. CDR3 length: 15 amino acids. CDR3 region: CASSYSRVPNTEAFF. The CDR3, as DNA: TGTGCCAGCAGTTATTCGAGGGTCCCGAACACTGAAGCTTTCTTT.

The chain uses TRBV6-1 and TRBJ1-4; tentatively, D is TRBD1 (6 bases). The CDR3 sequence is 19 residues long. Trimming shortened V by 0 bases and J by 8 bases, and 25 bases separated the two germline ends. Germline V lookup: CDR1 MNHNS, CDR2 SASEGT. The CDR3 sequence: CASSEAKGGDRKLDEKLFF. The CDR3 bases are TGTGCCAGCAGTGAAGCGAAAGGGGGAGACAGAAAACTCGACGAAAAACTGTTTTTT.

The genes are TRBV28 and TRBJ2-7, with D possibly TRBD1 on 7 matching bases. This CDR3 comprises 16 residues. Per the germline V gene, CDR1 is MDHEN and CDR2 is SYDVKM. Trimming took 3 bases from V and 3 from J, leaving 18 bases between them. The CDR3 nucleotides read TGTGCCAGCAGTTTCGGGGCAGGGGGGCGCGTCTACGAGCAGTACTTC. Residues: CASSFGAGGRVYEQYF.

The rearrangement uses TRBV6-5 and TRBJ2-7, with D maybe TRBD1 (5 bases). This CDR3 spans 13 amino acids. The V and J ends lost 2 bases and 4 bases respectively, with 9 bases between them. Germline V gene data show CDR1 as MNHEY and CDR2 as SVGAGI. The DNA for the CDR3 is TGTGCCAGCAGTTACGGGGCAGGGTACGAGCAGTACTTC. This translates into CASSYGAGYEQYF.

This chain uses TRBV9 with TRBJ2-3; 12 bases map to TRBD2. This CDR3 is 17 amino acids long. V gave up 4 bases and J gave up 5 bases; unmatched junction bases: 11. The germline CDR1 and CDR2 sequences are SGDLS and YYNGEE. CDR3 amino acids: CASSPQTSGSGRDTQYF. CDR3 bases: TGTGCCAGCAGCCCCCAGACTAGCGGGAGTGGTAGAGATACGCAGTATTTT.

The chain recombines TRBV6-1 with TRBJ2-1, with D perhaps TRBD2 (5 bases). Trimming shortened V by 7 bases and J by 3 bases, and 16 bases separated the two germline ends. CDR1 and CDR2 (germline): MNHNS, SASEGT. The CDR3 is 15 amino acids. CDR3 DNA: TGTGCCAGCAAAAGCGGCAGGAGGTTCTACAATGAGCAGTTCTTC. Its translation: CASKSGRRFYNEQFF.

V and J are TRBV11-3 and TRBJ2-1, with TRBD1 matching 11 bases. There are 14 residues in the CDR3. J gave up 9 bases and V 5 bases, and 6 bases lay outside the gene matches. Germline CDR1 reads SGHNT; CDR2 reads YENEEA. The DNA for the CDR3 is TGTGCCAGCAGCCCGGGACAGGGGGTTGGTGAGCAGTTCTTC. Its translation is CASSPGQGVGEQFF.

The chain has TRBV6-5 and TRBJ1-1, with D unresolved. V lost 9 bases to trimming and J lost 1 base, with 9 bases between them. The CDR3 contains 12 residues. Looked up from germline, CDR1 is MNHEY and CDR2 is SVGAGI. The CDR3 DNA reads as TGTGCCAGTACACTAGGGAACACTGAAGCTTTCTTT. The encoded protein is CASTLGNTEAFF.

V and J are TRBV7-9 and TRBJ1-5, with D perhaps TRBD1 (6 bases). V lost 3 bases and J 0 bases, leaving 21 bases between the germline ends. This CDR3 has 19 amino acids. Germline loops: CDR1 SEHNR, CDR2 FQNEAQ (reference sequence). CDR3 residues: CASSFPGHPFADSNQPQHF. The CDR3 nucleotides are TGTGCCAGCAGCTTTCCGGGACACCCCTTTGCGGATAGCAATCAGCCCCAGCATTTT.

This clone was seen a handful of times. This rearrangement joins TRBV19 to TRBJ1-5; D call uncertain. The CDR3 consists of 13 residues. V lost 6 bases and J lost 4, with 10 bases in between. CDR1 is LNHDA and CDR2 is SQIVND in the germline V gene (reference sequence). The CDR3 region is CASSPGRNQPQHF. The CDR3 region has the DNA TGTGCCAGTAGCCCTGGGAGAAATCAGCCCCAGCATTTT.